This TCR beta chain appears in the sequencing data of a study of shared clonotypes between healthy human individuals. Study context: Aged 18 to 49, the donors were a couple of women and a few men. Study-wide results and caveats: Donor clonotype sharing was expected to depend on sequencing depth.

The CDR3 is 12 residues long. Trimming took off 3 bases at V and 0 bases at J, with 3 bases between the two ends. Germline CDR1 is SGHAT and CDR2 is FQNNGV. Naive CD8 cells lacked CD45RO and underwent positive selection for CCR7, leaving out terminally differentiated effector memory CD45RA+ cells. Data came from immunoSEQ multiplex PCR; TCRdb stores just in-frame clones and leaves some out. The data contain under 1 million clones, about 92% of them singletons. To note about this clone: Its antigen is not known. This sample includes further DNA sequences coding for the same CDR3.

The origin of this receptor is a man aged 25-45 years in good health. Sequenced input: naive CD8+ T cells sorted from blood. The J gene is TRBJ2-7, the V gene TRBV11-2, with unresolved D. The CDR3 reads CASSLSSYEQYF. The CDR3 DNA reads TGTGCCAGCAGCTTGAGCTCCTACGAGCAGTACTTC.